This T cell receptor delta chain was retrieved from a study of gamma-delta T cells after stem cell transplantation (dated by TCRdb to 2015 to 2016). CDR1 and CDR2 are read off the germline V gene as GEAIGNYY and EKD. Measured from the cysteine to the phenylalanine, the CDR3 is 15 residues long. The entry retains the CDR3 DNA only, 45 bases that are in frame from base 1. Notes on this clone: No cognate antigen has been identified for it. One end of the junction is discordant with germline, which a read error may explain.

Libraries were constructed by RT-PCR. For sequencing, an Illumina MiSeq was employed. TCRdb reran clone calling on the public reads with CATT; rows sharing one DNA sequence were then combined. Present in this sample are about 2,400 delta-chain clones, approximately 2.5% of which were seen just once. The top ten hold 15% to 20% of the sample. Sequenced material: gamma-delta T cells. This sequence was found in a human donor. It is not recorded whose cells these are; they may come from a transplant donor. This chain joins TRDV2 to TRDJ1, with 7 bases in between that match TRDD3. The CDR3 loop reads CARDVLGVNTDKLIF. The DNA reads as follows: TGTGCCCGTGACGTCCTGGGGGTTAACACCGACAAACTCATCTTT.